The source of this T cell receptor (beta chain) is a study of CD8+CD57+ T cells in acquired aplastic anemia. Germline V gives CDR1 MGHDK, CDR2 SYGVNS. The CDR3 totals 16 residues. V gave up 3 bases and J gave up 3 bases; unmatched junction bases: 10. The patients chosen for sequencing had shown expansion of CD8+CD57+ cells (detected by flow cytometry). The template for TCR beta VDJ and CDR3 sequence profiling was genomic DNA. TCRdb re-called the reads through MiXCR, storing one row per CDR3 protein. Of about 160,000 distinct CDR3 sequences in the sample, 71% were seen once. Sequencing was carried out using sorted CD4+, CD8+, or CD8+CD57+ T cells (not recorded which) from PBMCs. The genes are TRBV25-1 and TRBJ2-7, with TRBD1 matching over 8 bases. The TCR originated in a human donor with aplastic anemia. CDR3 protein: CASSDLTGTGYYEQYF. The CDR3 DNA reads TGTGCCAGCAGTGATCTTACCGGGACAGGATACTACGAGCAGTACTTC.